Shown below are 9 T cell receptor beta chains from a single sample sequenced in a study of CXCR3-negative and CXCR3-positive naive CD8 T cells. It was by 5' RACE with UMI labels that the TRB cDNA libraries were prepared. TCRdb reworked the 5' RACE reads into one entry per CDR3 protein, no DNA. This repertoire includes 43,000 or so distinct CDR3 sequences. The material sequenced was naive CXCR3- CD8+ T cells from blood. Subset defined: CD45RO-CCR7+CD27+CD95- naive CD8+ T cells lacking CXCR3 (TNR3-). These receptors all come from a human donor in good health. Some clones in this sample may be carry-over from other donors' samples.

The V call is TRBV11-2, the J call TRBJ2-2; TCRdb selects TRBD1, and the lack of DNA leaves this call unchecked. CDR3 size: 14 residues. The germline gives CDR1 SGHAT, CDR2 FQNNGV. CDR3 amino acids: CASSFRVGTGELFF.

The CDR3 loop reads CASSGRDRPVEQYF. The rearrangement uses TRBV7-9 and TRBJ2-7; TCRdb gives TRBD1 as the D gene, but with no DNA this cannot be confirmed. The CDR3 length is 14 residues. Germline V gives CDR1 SEHNR, CDR2 FQNEAQ (reference sequence).

This chain connects TRBV20-1 to TRBJ2-7; TCRdb calls TRBD2, which cannot be checked without DNA. The CDR3 extends over 15 amino acids. Germline-derived CDR1 and CDR2 are DFQATT and SNEGSKA (reference sequence). The CDR3 loop is CSASRGLAGPYEHYF.

This clonotype shows up as medium-sized by frequency. This chain uses TRBV5-8 with TRBJ2-1; the TCRdb D gene call, TRBD1, has no DNA to confirm it. Germline values: CDR1 SGHTS, CDR2 YDEGEE. The CDR3 is made up of 16 amino acids. The CDR3 sequence: CASSFAGGRVALEQFF. The full variable domain, in which reference TRBV5-8 and TRBJ2-1 provide the parts outside the CDR3, is EAGVTQSPTHLIKTRGQQATLRCSPISGHTSVYWYQQALGLGLQFLLWYDEGEERNRGNFPPRFSGRQFPNYSSELNVNALELEDSALYLCASSFAGGRVALEQFFGPGTRLTVL.

J is TRBJ1-1 and V is TRBV7-9; TCRdb designates TRBD1, a call that cannot be tested without DNA. The V gene's germline CDR1 is SEHNR and CDR2 FQNEAQ (reference sequence). The CDR3 is 15 amino acids. This CDR3 reads CASIKGGQRSTEAFF.

The J gene is TRBJ2-3, the V gene TRBV7-7; the D call of TRBD1 rests on TCRdb alone, since no DNA is present to check it. This CDR3 is 14 amino acids long. Per the germline V gene, CDR1 is SSHAT and CDR2 is FNYEAQ (reference sequence). This CDR3 is CASSPPGATDTQYF.

The chain is built from TRBV28 and TRBJ2-3; the TCRdb call, TRBD1, lacks DNA for checking. Germline V gene data show CDR1 as MDHEN and CDR2 as SYDVKM. CDR3 length equals 15 residues. The CDR3 loop reads CASSQGTGGTDTQYF.

This chain joins TRBV12-3 or TRBV12-4 and TRBJ2-5. This CDR3 has 19 amino acids. CDR3 sequence reads: CASSLVAISMIGYQETQYF.

The V call is TRBV23-1, the J call TRBJ2-7; the TRBD1 assignment by TCRdb is unverifiable without DNA. TRBV23-1 is known as an ORF, though its function is uncertain. The CDR3 is 15 amino acids. The CDR3 region is CASSQIGTVEYEQYF.